This T cell receptor beta chain was obtained from a study of shared clonotypes between healthy human individuals. Study background: Each donor contributed plates that comprised three CD4 naive, three CD4 memory, two CD8 naive and one CD8 memory. The study's findings and limits: In several donors, around 5% of naive CD4 clonotypes appeared in common.

Remarks on this clone: The antigen remains unidentified. The junction departs from the called germline gene at one end, perhaps through a read error. The same CDR3 can be traced to other DNA sequences in this sample.

The table came from immunoSEQ multiplex PCR; TCRdb's copy has only in-frame clones and leaves some out. Here the sample spans millions of clones, roughly 94% being singletons. The sample taken for sequencing was naive CD4+ T cells sorted from blood. The subset denotes: CD45RA+ positively selected. The sequence came from a man between 18 and 35 years old in good health.

The CDR3 region is CASSLAGGPYEQYF. DNA of the CDR3: TGTGCCAGCAGCCTAGCGGGGGGGCCCTACGAGCAGTACTTC. The genes are TRBV7-9 and TRBJ2-7; 12 positions agree with TRBD2. The CDR3 runs 14 residues. Germline CDR1 and CDR2: SEHNR and FQNEAQ (reference sequence).